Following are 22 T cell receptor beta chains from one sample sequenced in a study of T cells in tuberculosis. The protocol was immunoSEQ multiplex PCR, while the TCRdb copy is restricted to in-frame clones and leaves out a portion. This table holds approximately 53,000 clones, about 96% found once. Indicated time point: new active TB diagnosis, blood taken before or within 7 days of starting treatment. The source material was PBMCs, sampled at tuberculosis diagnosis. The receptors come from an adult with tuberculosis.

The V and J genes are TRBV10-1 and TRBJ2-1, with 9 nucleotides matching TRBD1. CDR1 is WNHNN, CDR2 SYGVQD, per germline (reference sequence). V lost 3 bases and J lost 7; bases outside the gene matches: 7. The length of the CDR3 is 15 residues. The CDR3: CASSELQGAENEQFF. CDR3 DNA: TGCGCCAGCAGTGAATTACAGGGGGCTGAAAATGAGCAGTTCTTC.

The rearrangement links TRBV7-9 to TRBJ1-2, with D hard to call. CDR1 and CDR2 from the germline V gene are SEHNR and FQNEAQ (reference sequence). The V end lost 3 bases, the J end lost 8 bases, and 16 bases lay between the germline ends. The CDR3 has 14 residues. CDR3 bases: TGTGCCAGCAGCTTGGCGGGCTACCCAGCGGGCTACACCTTC. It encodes CASSLAGYPAGYTF. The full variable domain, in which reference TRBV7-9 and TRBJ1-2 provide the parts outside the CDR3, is DTGVSQNPRHKITKRGQNVTFRCDPISEHNRLYWYRQTLGQGPEFLTYFQNEAQLEKSRLLSDRFSAERPKGSFSTLEIQRTEQGDSAMYLCASSLAGYPAGYTFGSGTRLTVV.

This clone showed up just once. CDR3 region: CASSLQGAYYEQYF. The CDR3 DNA reads TGCGCCAGCAGCTTACAGGGGGCTTACTACGAGCAGTACTTC. The chain recombines TRBV5-1 with TRBJ2-7, with TRBD1 matching over 9 bases. The CDR3 has 14 residues. In germline, CDR1 is SGHRS, CDR2 YFSETQ. Losses at the gene ends were 2 bases for V and 3 bases for J; bases not matched to a gene: 3.

The CDR3 bases are TGTGCCAGCAGTTTAATCGGGCTAGCGGGAGTCGAGCAGTACTTC. It yields the protein CASSLIGLAGVEQYF. The gene calls are TRBV27 and TRBJ2-7; 10 bases line up with TRBD2. This CDR3 region has 15 residues. The V and J ends lost 2 bases and 6 bases, in that order; junction bases with no gene match: 7. Per germline, CDR1 MNHEY and CDR2 SMNVEV (reference sequence).

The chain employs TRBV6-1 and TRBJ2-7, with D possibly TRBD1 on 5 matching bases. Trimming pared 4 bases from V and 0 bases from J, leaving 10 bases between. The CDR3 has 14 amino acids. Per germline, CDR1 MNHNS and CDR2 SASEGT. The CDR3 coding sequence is TGTGCCAGCAGTGTGTCTGACAGCTCCTACGAGCAGTACTTC. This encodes CASSVSDSSYEQYF.

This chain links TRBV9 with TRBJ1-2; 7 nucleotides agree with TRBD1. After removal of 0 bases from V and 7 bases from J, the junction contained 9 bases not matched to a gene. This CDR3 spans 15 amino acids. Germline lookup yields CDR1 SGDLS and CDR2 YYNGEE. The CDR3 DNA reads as TGTGCCAGCAGCGTAGAGCCGACAGGGACCCTTGGCTACACCTTC. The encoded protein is CASSVEPTGTLGYTF. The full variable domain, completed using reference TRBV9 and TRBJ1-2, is DSGVTQTPKHLITATGQRVTLRCSPRSGDLSVYWYQQSLDQGLQFLIQYYNGEERAKGNILERFSAQQFPDLHSELNLSSLELGDSALYFCASSVEPTGTLGYTFGSGTRLTVV.

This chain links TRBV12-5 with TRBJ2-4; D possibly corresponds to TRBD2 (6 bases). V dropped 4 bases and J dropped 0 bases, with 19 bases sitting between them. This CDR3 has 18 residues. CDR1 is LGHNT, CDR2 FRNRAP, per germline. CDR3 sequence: CASGSNPGGLRAKNIQYF. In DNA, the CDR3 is TGTGCTAGTGGTTCTAACCCCGGAGGGTTGAGAGCCAAAAACATTCAGTACTTC.

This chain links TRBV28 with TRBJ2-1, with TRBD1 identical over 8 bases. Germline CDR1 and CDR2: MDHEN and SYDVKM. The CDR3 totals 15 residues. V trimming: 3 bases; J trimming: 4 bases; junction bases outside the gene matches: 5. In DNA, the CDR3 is TGTGCCAGCAGTTTCGCGGACAGGGATTACAATGAGCAGTTCTTC. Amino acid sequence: CASSFADRDYNEQFF.

The CDR3 bases are TGTGCCAGCAGCGTAGGGGCAACGGTCAATGAGCAGTTCTTC. It translates to CASSVGATVNEQFF. The J gene is TRBJ2-1, the V gene TRBV9; D is unclear. Germline V gene sequence: CDR1 SGDLS, CDR2 YYNGEE. The V and J ends lost 0 bases and 6 bases respectively, with 10 bases between them. The CDR3 loop spans 14 amino acids.

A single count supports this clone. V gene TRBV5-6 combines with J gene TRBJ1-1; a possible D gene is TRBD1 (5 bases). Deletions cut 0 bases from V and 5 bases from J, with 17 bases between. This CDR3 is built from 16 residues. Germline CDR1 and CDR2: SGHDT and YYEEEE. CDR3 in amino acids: CASSLEVGREGTEAFF. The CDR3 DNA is TGTGCCAGCAGCTTGGAGGTCGGCAGGGAAGGGACTGAAGCTTTCTTT.

CDR3 in DNA: TGTGCCTGGAGTCCCCCGGGGGGAGGGACGCTACGCTACACCTTC. Translation gives CAWSPPGGGTLRYTF. The V gene is TRBV30, the J gene TRBJ1-2; TRBD1 might be the D (5 bases). The V gene lost 2 bases and the J gene lost 9 bases, with 22 bases spanning the gap. Germline values: CDR1 GTSNPN, CDR2 SVGIG (reference sequence). The CDR3 spans 15 residues.

As DNA, the CDR3 is TGTGCCAGCAGTGGGGGGACAGCTAGCAATCAGCCCCAGCATTTT. Translation: CASSGGTASNQPQHF. The chain uses TRBV28 and TRBJ1-5, with 7 nucleotides matching TRBD1. After removal of 5 bases from V and 0 bases from J, the junction contained 4 bases not matched to a gene. The length of the CDR3 is 15 residues. Germline loops: CDR1 MDHEN, CDR2 SYDVKM. The complete variable domain, with remaining parts taken from reference TRBV28 and TRBJ1-5, reads DVKVTQSSRYLVKRTGEKVFLECVQDMDHENMFWYRQDPGLGLRLIYFSYDVKMKEKGDIPEGYSVSREKKERFSLILESASTNQTSMYLCASSGGTASNQPQHFGDGTRLSIL.

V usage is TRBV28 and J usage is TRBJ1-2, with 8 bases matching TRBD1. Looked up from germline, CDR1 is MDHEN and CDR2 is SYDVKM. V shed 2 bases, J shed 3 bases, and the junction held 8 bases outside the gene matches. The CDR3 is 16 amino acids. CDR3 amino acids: CASSLSRSGGYYGYTF. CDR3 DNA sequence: TGTGCCAGCAGTTTAAGTCGGTCAGGGGGCTACTATGGCTACACCTTC.

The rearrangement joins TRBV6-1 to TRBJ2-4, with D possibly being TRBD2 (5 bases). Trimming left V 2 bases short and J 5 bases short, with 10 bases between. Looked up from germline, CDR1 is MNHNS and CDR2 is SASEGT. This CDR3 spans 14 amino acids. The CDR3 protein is CASSETRNQNIQYF. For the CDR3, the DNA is TGTGCCAGCAGTGAAACTAGAAATCAAAACATTCAGTACTTC.

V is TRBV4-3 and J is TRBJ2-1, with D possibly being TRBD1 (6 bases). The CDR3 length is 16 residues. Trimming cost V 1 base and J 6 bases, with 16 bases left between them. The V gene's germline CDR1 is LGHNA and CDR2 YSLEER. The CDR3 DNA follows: TGCGCCAGCAGCCAAGGGTTAGCTCCCAGGGGCAATGAGCAGTTCTTC. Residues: CASSQGLAPRGNEQFF.

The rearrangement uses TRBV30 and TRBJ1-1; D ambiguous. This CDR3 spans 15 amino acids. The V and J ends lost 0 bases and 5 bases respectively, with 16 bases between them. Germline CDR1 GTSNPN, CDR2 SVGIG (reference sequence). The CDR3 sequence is CAWSVLADQRTEAFF. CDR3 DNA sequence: TGTGCCTGGAGTGTACTGGCAGACCAGCGGACTGAAGCTTTCTTT. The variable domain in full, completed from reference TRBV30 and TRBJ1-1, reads SQTIHQWPATLVQPVGSPLSLECTVEGTSNPNLYWYRQAAGRGLQLLFYSVGIGQISSEVPQNLSASRPQDRQFILSSKKLLLSDSGFYLCAWSVLADQRTEAFFGQGTRLTVV.

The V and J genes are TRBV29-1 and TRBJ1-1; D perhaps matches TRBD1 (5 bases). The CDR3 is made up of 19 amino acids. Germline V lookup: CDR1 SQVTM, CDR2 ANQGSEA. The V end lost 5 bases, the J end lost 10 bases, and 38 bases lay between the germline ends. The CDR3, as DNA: TGCAGCGTTTACACAATCGGCGACCTTGGAGGGGACTTTAGCCCGCGAGCTTTCTTT. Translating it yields CSVYTIGDLGGDFSPRAFF.

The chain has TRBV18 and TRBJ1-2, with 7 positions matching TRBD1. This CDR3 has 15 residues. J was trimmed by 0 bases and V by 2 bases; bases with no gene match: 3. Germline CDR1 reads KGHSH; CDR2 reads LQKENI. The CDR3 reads CASSPTGVPNYGYTF. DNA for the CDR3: TGTGCCAGCTCACCAACAGGGGTCCCTAACTATGGCTACACCTTC.

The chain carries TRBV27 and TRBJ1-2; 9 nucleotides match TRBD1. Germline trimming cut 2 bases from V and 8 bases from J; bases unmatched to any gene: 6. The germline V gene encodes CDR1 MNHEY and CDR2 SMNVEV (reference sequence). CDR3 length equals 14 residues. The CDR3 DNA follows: TGTGCCAGCAGTTTAGAGGGGACAGGGCACGGCTACACCTTC. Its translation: CASSLEGTGHGYTF.

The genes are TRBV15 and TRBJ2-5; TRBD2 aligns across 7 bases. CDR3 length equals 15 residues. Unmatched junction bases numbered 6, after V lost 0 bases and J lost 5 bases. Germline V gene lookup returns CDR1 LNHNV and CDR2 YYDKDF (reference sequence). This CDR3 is CATSRDRLAWETQYF. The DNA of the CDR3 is TGTGCCACCAGCAGAGACAGACTAGCCTGGGAGACCCAGTACTTC.

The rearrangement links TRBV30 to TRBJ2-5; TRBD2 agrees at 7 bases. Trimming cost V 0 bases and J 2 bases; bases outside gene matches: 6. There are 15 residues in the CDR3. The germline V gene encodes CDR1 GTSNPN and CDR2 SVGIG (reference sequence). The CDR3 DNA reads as TGTGCCTGGAGTGTAGGTGGGAGGGTTCAAGAGACCCAGTACTTC. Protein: CAWSVGGRVQETQYF.

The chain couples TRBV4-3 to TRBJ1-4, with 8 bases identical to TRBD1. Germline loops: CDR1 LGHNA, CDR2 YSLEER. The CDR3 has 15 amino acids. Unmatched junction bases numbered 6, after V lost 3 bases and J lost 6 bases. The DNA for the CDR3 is TGCGCCAGCAGCCAGAACTCAGGGGGCTATGAAAAACTGTTTTTT. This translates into CASSQNSGGYEKLFF.